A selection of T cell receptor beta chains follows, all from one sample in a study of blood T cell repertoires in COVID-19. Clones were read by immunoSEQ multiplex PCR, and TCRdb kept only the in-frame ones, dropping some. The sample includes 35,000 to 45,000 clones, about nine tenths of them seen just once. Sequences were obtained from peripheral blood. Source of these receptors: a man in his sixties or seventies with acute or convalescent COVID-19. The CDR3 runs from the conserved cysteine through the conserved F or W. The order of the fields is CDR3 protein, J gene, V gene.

cdr3_aa: CASSPDRNYGYTF
j_call: TRBJ1-2
v_call: TRBV5-8

cdr3_aa: CASSPQAGGYNEQFF
j_call: TRBJ2-1
v_call: TRBV2

cdr3_aa: CASSAGFTETQYF
j_call: TRBJ2-5
v_call: TRBV2

cdr3_aa: CASSYSQYSNQPQHF
j_call: TRBJ1-5
v_call: TRBV6-5

cdr3_aa: CASSALAGGDLSYEQYF
j_call: TRBJ2-7
v_call: TRBV18

cdr3_aa: CASSEQGDTEAFF
j_call: TRBJ1-1
v_call: TRBV6-1

cdr3_aa: CASGSSGANVLTF
j_call: TRBJ2-6
v_call: TRBV3-1/TRBV3-2

cdr3_aa: CASSDRDRAQPQHF
j_call: TRBJ1-5
v_call: TRBV2

cdr3_aa: CATSDWSSGSVQFF
j_call: TRBJ2-1
v_call: TRBV24-1

cdr3_aa: CASSKGTGTSYEQYF
j_call: TRBJ2-7
v_call: TRBV18

cdr3_aa: CASILGAGNTEAFF
j_call: TRBJ1-1
v_call: TRBV19

cdr3_aa: CASSSGQGSSYEQYF
j_call: TRBJ2-7
v_call: TRBV6-5

cdr3_aa: CASNGANYGYTF
j_call: TRBJ1-2
v_call: TRBV6-5

cdr3_aa: CASSLQGSPLHF
j_call: TRBJ1-6
v_call: TRBV5-1

cdr3_aa: CASSPPGLTGETQYF
j_call: TRBJ2-5
v_call: TRBV5-1

cdr3_aa: CASSQELAEAQETQYF
j_call: TRBJ2-5
v_call: TRBV4-2

cdr3_aa: CASSQGGGQKGQPQHF
j_call: TRBJ1-5
v_call: TRBV3-1/TRBV3-2

cdr3_aa: CASSLGGRASYNEQFF
j_call: TRBJ2-1
v_call: TRBV5-1

cdr3_aa: CASSSRFGNSHEQYF
j_call: TRBJ2-7
v_call: TRBV5-6

cdr3_aa: CASRPTSGSTDTQYF
j_call: TRBJ2-3
v_call: TRBV7-3

cdr3_aa: CASSSSGYTDTQYF
j_call: TRBJ2-3
v_call: TRBV6-5

cdr3_aa: CASSQAGLTEQFF
j_call: TRBJ2-1
v_call: TRBV3-1/TRBV3-2

cdr3_aa: CASSFGPGGETQYF
j_call: TRBJ2-5
v_call: TRBV5-6

cdr3_aa: CSVLRLAGDNEQFF
j_call: TRBJ2-1
v_call: TRBV29-1

cdr3_aa: CASSAPTSGSYEQYF
j_call: TRBJ2-7
v_call: TRBV6-5

cdr3_aa: CSARVEFGYTF
j_call: TRBJ1-2
v_call: TRBV20-1

cdr3_aa: CASSQGQGAYTQYF
j_call: TRBJ2-3
v_call: TRBV4-3

cdr3_aa: CASSYWGQGNGELFF
j_call: TRBJ2-2
v_call: TRBV6-2/TRBV6-3

cdr3_aa: CASSQTEGDYGYTF
j_call: TRBJ1-2
v_call: TRBV4-1

cdr3_aa: CASSLLAGKWVQFF
j_call: TRBJ2-1
v_call: TRBV11-2

cdr3_aa: CASSPAEDYGYTF
j_call: TRBJ1-2
v_call: TRBV12-3/TRBV12-4